This entry is about one T cell receptor beta chain. Antigen: not known. This entry is derived from a study of T cell responses to AZD1222 COVID-19 vaccine. Findings and caveats of the study: Seropositivity was recorded at baseline in only a handful of AZD1222 recipients.

Repertoires were generated with immunoSEQ multiplex PCR, while TCRdb's copy carries only in-frame clones and drops some. The table includes 75,000 to 90,000 clones, around 93% detected once. V gave up 5 bases and J gave up 2 bases, with 12 bases separating them. CDR1 is MDHEN and CDR2 is SYDVKM in the germline V gene. The CDR3 loop spans 14 amino acids. The rearrangement links TRBV28 to TRBJ1-1, with a possible D match to TRBD1 (5 bases). This TCR derives from an adult who received the AZD1222 COVID-19 vaccine. The sequencing used peripheral blood, collected 28 days after the second AZD1222 dose. Written as DNA, the CDR3 is TGTGCCAGCAGTCTAGGGCAGGGCAACACTGAAGCTTTCTTT. The encoded protein is CASSLGQGNTEAFF. Using reference TRBV28 and TRBJ1-1 for the parts outside the CDR3, the full variable domain is DVKVTQSSRYLVKRTGEKVFLECVQDMDHENMFWYRQDPGLGLRLIYFSYDVKMKEKGDIPEGYSVSREKKERFSLILESASTNQTSMYLCASSLGQGNTEAFFGQGTRLTVV.